This T cell receptor beta chain appears in the sequencing data of a study of T cell changes during pregnancy in multiple sclerosis. Clones were sequenced by immunoSEQ multiplex PCR, and TCRdb holds only the in-frame ones, with some missing. The sample lists approximately 32,000 clones, approximately 94% seen once, with around 0.4% in the top ten. Germline assignment: CDR1 SGHDT and CDR2 YYEEEE. After removal of 4 bases from V and 2 bases from J, the junction contained 6 bases not matched to a gene. The CDR3 consists of 15 residues. The rearrangement links TRBV5-6 to TRBJ2-3; 8 bases map to TRBD2. The clonotype comes from a female donor with multiple sclerosis, enrolled in a pregnancy study. Sequencing was performed on CD4+ T cells from peripheral blood mononuclear cells, taken in the second trimester of pregnancy. The CDR3 DNA reads TGTGCCAGCAGCCCGGGGACTAGGTCCACAGATACGCAGTATTTT. As protein: CASSPGTRSTDTQYF. Combining the CDR3 with reference TRBV5-6 and TRBJ2-3 gives the whole variable domain DAGVTQSPTHLIKTRGQQVTLRCSPKSGHDTVSWYQQALGQGPQFIFQYYEEEERQRGNFPDRFSGHQFPNYSSELNVNALLLGDSALYLCASSPGTRSTDTQYFGPGTRLTVL.